This passage covers 32 T cell receptor beta chains from one sample sequenced in a study of cytomegalovirus exposure and HLA in healthy donors. The PCR ran on 60 Vbeta and 13 Jbeta primers. This table comes from immunoSEQ multiplex PCR, and its TCRdb copy is limited to in-frame clones, with some not included. This table has under 65,000 clones, less than 85% appearing once. The specimen was PBMCs. The receptors derive from a young man in good health and CMV-seropositive.

The V call is TRBV9, the J call TRBJ2-1, with TRBD1 as a possible D gene (6 bases). Germline V gene lookup returns CDR1 SGDLS and CDR2 YYNGEE. This CDR3 region has 12 residues. V lost 2 bases, J lost 9 bases, and 9 bases lay in between. Written as DNA, the CDR3 is TGTGCCAGCAGCGTGAAAGGGGGTGAGCAGTTCTTC. The encoded protein is CASSVKGGEQFF. Complete variable domain (other parts from reference TRBV9 and TRBJ2-1): DSGVTQTPKHLITATGQRVTLRCSPRSGDLSVYWYQQSLDQGLQFLIQYYNGEERAKGNILERFSAQQFPDLHSELNLSSLELGDSALYFCASSVKGGEQFFGPGTRLTVL.

The gene calls are TRBV7-2 and TRBJ1-5; D is uncertain. The germline V and J ends were trimmed by 0 bases and 6 bases, with 9 bases remaining between them. The germline V gene has CDR1 SGHTA and CDR2 FQGNSA. This CDR3 is built from 14 residues. The DNA for the CDR3 is TGTGCCAGCAGCTTAGCGCTGGGAGCTCAGCCCCAGCATTTT. It yields the protein CASSLALGAQPQHF.

The V and J genes are TRBV2 and TRBJ2-7; 9 bases agree with TRBD1. Germline V gene data show CDR1 as SNHLY and CDR2 as FYNNEI. The CDR3 is made up of 13 amino acids. After removal of 6 bases from V and 7 bases from J, the junction contained 7 bases not matched to a gene. Written as DNA, the CDR3 is TGTGCCAGCAGACAGGGGGCTGTGGGGGAGCAGTACTTC. It yields the protein CASRQGAVGEQYF.

The V call is TRBV14, the J call TRBJ1-1; D gene ambiguous. Between the trimmed V and J ends, which lost 1 base and 1 base, there was a span of 4 bases. CDR3 length: 13 amino acids. Germline V lookup: CDR1 SGHDN, CDR2 FVKESK. The DNA for the CDR3 is TGTGCCAGCAGCCAAGGACAGAACACTGAAGCTTTCTTT. Its protein is CASSQGQNTEAFF.

This clone showed up just once. The rearrangement joins TRBV30 to TRBJ1-1; unclear D gene. Deletions cut 0 bases from V and 6 bases from J, with 8 bases between. Per the germline V gene, CDR1 is GTSNPN and CDR2 is SVGIG (reference sequence). The length of the CDR3 is 12 residues. The CDR3, as DNA: TGTGCCTGGAGTGTAGGTGCGGCTGAAGCTTTCTTT. Protein sequence: CAWSVGAAEAFF.

This clone was seen a few times. The V gene is TRBV5-1, the J gene TRBJ2-7; 10 bases are shared with TRBD2. The CDR3 sequence is 16 residues long. V lost 0 bases and J lost 2; bases outside the gene matches: 5. CDR1 SGHRS and CDR2 YFSETQ come from the germline V gene. CDR3 nucleotide sequence: TGCGCCAGCAGCTTGGCAGGGACTAGCGATACCTACGAGCAGTACTTC. Amino acid sequence: CASSLAGTSDTYEQYF.

V gene TRBV19 combines with J gene TRBJ1-1, with D tentatively TRBD1 (5 bases). Germline CDR1 reads LNHDA; CDR2 reads SQIVND (reference sequence). The CDR3 has 15 amino acids. V shed 4 bases and J shed 4 bases, with 16 bases lying between them. CDR3 loop: CASSTWGREGTEAFF. Written as DNA, the CDR3 is TGTGCCAGTAGTACCTGGGGCAGGGAGGGCACTGAAGCTTTCTTT.

The CDR3 region has the DNA TGCGCCAGCAGTGAGTCGGGGGGGCCCTACGAGCAGTACTTC. Translation: CASSESGGPYEQYF. The V gene is TRBV10-2, the J gene TRBJ2-7, with D perhaps matching TRBD2 (7 bases). Germline CDR1 reads WSHSY; CDR2 reads SAAADI. The CDR3 extends over 14 amino acids. Trimming stripped 0 bases from V and 2 bases from J, with 8 bases between.

This clone was seen a few times. V is TRBV19 and J is TRBJ1-1; TRBD1 is a possible D gene (6 bases). Per germline, CDR1 LNHDA and CDR2 SQIVND (reference sequence). The V end lost 9 bases, the J end lost 0 bases, and 14 bases lay between the germline ends. The CDR3 sequence is 14 residues long. Written as DNA, the CDR3 is TGTGCCAGGGCAGGGGTAGACCTGAACACTGAAGCTTTCTTT. This sequence encodes CARAGVDLNTEAFF. Full variable domain (outside the CDR3, taken from reference TRBV19 and TRBJ1-1): DGGITQSPKYLFRKEGQNVTLSCEQNLNHDAMYWYRQDPGQGLRLIYYSQIVNDFQKGDIAEGYSVSREKKESFPLTVTSAQKNPTAFYLCARAGVDLNTEAFFGQGTRLTVV.

The chain couples TRBV28 to TRBJ2-3; D is unclear. V was trimmed by 6 bases and J by 2 bases, leaving 9 bases between them. This CDR3 is built from 13 residues. Germline CDR1 reads MDHEN; CDR2 reads SYDVKM. CDR3 nucleotides: TGTGCCAGCAGCTCCTCTCTCACAGATACGCAGTATTTT. It codes for CASSSSLTDTQYF. Full variable domain (outside the CDR3, taken from reference TRBV28 and TRBJ2-3): DVKVTQSSRYLVKRTGEKVFLECVQDMDHENMFWYRQDPGLGLRLIYFSYDVKMKEKGDIPEGYSVSREKKERFSLILESASTNQTSMYLCASSSSLTDTQYFGPGTRLTVL.

This sequence joins TRBV5-1 and TRBJ1-4, with TRBD1 as a possible D gene (6 bases). Per germline, CDR1 SGHRS and CDR2 YFSETQ. CDR3 length: 15 residues. Trimming took 7 bases from V and 8 from J, leaving 21 bases between them. The CDR3 spells CASGPGQGLGEKLFF. The CDR3 region has the DNA TGCGCCAGCGGTCCTGGGCAGGGGTTGGGCGAAAAACTGTTTTTT.

This rearrangement joins TRBV13 to TRBJ1-2; D is unresolved. Germline values: CDR1 PRHDT, CDR2 FYEKMQ (reference sequence). Trimming took off 4 bases at V and 5 bases at J, with 8 bases between the two ends. The CDR3 has 12 amino acids. CDR3 amino acids: CASSSGAYGYTF. For the CDR3, the DNA is TGTGCCAGCAGCTCTGGAGCTTATGGCTACACCTTC.

The CDR3 bases are TGTGCCAGCAGCTTATTCGGAGCAAAAGAGACCCAGTACTTC. It encodes CASSLFGAKETQYF. The chain recombines TRBV7-6 with TRBJ2-5; D is uncertain. Germline V lookup: CDR1 SGHVS, CDR2 FNYEAQ. The CDR3 extends over 14 amino acids. The germline V and J ends were trimmed by 2 bases and 3 bases, with 10 bases remaining between them.

The V and J genes are TRBV13 and TRBJ2-5; D remains ambiguous. With 4 bases removed from V and 0 bases from J, the gap between germline ends came to 9 bases. CDR1 is PRHDT and CDR2 is FYEKMQ in the germline V gene (reference sequence). CDR3 length equals 14 residues. The CDR3 nucleotides read TGTGCCAGCAGCTCAACCCCGGACCAAGAGACCCAGTACTTC. Amino acids: CASSSTPDQETQYF.

V usage is TRBV19 and J usage is TRBJ2-3; maybe TRBD1 (6 bases). CDR1 is LNHDA, CDR2 SQIVND, per germline (reference sequence). This CDR3 comprises 18 residues. The V end lost 5 bases, the J end lost 4 bases, and 25 bases lay between the germline ends. CDR3 sequence reads: CASSSSSTGKGKADTQYF. CDR3 nucleotide sequence: TGTGCCAGTAGTTCTTCTTCTACAGGGAAGGGGAAGGCAGATACGCAGTATTTT.

This sequence joins TRBV9 and TRBJ2-3; D perhaps matches TRBD2 (6 bases). Germline CDR1 SGDLS, CDR2 YYNGEE. CDR3 length: 15 amino acids. With 3 bases removed from V and 2 bases from J, the gap between germline ends came to 13 bases. DNA of the CDR3: TGTGCCAGCAGCGCAGTGGGGGGTTCCACAGATACGCAGTATTTT. It yields the protein CASSAVGGSTDTQYF. Full variable domain (rest looked up from reference TRBV9 and TRBJ2-3): DSGVTQTPKHLITATGQRVTLRCSPRSGDLSVYWYQQSLDQGLQFLIQYYNGEERAKGNILERFSAQQFPDLHSELNLSSLELGDSALYFCASSAVGGSTDTQYFGPGTRLTVL.

This chain connects TRBV11-2 to TRBJ1-1, with 8 bases fitting TRBD1. The CDR3 loop spans 13 amino acids. CDR1 is SGHAT, CDR2 FQNNGV, per germline. Trimming at V came to 1 base and at J to 9 bases, leaving 4 bases not matched to a gene. CDR3 sequence (DNA): TGTGCCAGCAGCTTAGGGTACAGGGGGAAAGCTTTCTTT. Amino acids: CASSLGYRGKAFF.

This clone was seen more than once but under ten times. This chain uses TRBV18 with TRBJ1-2; 10 bases fit TRBD1. Germline CDR1 reads KGHSH; CDR2 reads LQKENI. Germline trimming cut 5 bases from V and 6 bases from J; bases unmatched to any gene: 9. The CDR3 consists of 15 residues. The chain's CDR3 is CASSTFTGTGDGYTF. In DNA, the CDR3 is TGTGCCAGCTCAACCTTTACCGGGACAGGGGATGGCTACACCTTC.

V is TRBV14 and J is TRBJ2-2; tentatively, D is TRBD1 (5 bases). The V and J ends lost 3 bases and 2 bases respectively, with 16 bases between them. Germline CDR1 and CDR2: SGHDN and FVKESK. This CDR3 is 17 amino acids long. The CDR3 region is CASSHLQGIGNTGELFF. The CDR3 DNA follows: TGTGCCAGCAGCCACCTTCAGGGTATAGGAAACACCGGGGAGCTGTTTTTT.

The rearrangement links TRBV6-5 to TRBJ1-5; D gene ambiguous. CDR3 length: 15 residues. Between the trimmed V and J ends, which lost 8 bases and 2 bases, there was a span of 16 bases. Germline CDR1 reads MNHEY; CDR2 reads SVGAGI. The CDR3 DNA follows: TGTGCCAGCGGTCGAGAGGGCTCGGGCAATCAGCCCCAGCATTTT. This gives the protein CASGREGSGNQPQHF.

The chain uses TRBV27 and TRBJ2-7; D not resolved. This CDR3 is 15 amino acids long. Trimming left V 2 bases short and J 0 bases short, with 11 bases between. Germline CDR1 reads MNHEY; CDR2 reads SMNVEV (reference sequence). This CDR3 reads CASSLNVASSYEQYF. CDR3 DNA: TGTGCCAGCAGTTTAAACGTCGCCAGCTCCTACGAGCAGTACTTC.

The genes are TRBV6-4 and TRBJ2-1; 9 nucleotides line up with TRBD2. This CDR3 region has 15 residues. The germline CDR1 and CDR2 sequences are MRHNA and SNTAGT. V gave up 2 bases and J gave up 7 bases; unmatched junction bases: 6. The CDR3 region has the DNA TGTGCCAGCAGTGACGGGGTAGCGGGGGTGAATGAGCAGTTCTTC. This encodes CASSDGVAGVNEQFF.

The rearrangement links TRBV6-6 to TRBJ1-2, with 7 bases identical to TRBD1. The germline V gene encodes CDR1 MNHNY and CDR2 SVGAGI (reference sequence). The CDR3 contains 15 residues. Trimming removed 6 bases from V and 2 bases from J; junction bases left unmatched: 9. For the CDR3, the DNA is TGTGCCAGCAGGGAGGGACAGATTTTGAACTATGGCTACACCTTC. Amino acids: CASREGQILNYGYTF.

This chain connects TRBV13 to TRBJ2-2; D may be TRBD1 (6 bases). The CDR3 has 16 residues. V was shortened by 2 bases and J by 1 base, with 11 bases between the two germline ends. Germline CDR1 is PRHDT and CDR2 is FYEKMQ (reference sequence). The CDR3 DNA reads as TGTGCCAGCAGCTTACGGACAGATTGGAACACCGGGGAGCTGTTTTTT. Protein sequence: CASSLRTDWNTGELFF.

V gene TRBV9 combines with J gene TRBJ2-5; D unresolved. Germline V gives CDR1 SGDLS, CDR2 YYNGEE. CDR3 length equals 15 residues. Trimming cost V 4 bases and J 4 bases, with 17 bases left between them. CDR3 bases: TGTGCCAGCAGCCACGATTCGGGTCCCCGAGAGACCCAGTACTTC. As protein: CASSHDSGPRETQYF.

The CDR3 is CASSLGSGSPHGYTF. The CDR3 DNA follows: TGTGCCAGCAGCTTGGGGTCAGGCTCTCCTCATGGCTACACCTTC. The genes are TRBV5-4 and TRBJ1-2; D ambiguous. Germline V gene lookup returns CDR1 SGHNT and CDR2 YYREEE (reference sequence). The CDR3 runs to 15 residues. Trimming cost V 0 bases and J 6 bases, with 15 bases left between them. The full variable domain, with the rest looked up from reference TRBV5-4 and TRBJ1-2, is ETGVTQSPTHLIKTRGQQVTLRCSSQSGHNTVSWYQQALGQGPQFIFQYYREEENGRGNFPPRFSGLQFPNYSSELNVNALELDDSALYLCASSLGSGSPHGYTFGSGTRLTVV.

The chain uses TRBV10-3 and TRBJ2-7; D is undetermined. The CDR3 runs 14 residues. The V end was cut by 5 bases, the J end by 5 bases, with 16 bases between. CDR1 is ENHRY, CDR2 SYGVKD, per germline. This CDR3 is CAISWPGKANEQYF. The CDR3 coding sequence is TGTGCCATCAGTTGGCCGGGTAAGGCTAACGAGCAGTACTTC.

The chain combines TRBV2 with TRBJ1-6; D is uncertain. CDR3 length: 16 amino acids. The germline gives CDR1 SNHLY, CDR2 FYNNEI. The ends were cut back, 2 bases at V and 0 bases at J, with 8 bases in the middle. CDR3 amino acids: CASSERMSSYNSPLHF. CDR3 sequence (DNA): TGTGCCAGCAGTGAACGTATGAGCTCCTATAATTCACCCCTCCACTTT. Full variable domain (remainder filled in from reference TRBV2 and TRBJ1-6): EPEVTQTPSHQVTQMGQEVILRCVPISNHLYFYWYRQILGQKVEFLVSFYNNEISEKSEIFDDQFSVERPDGSNFTLKIRSTKLEDSAMYFCASSERMSSYNSPLHFGNGTRLTVT.

This clone is a singleton in its sample. J is TRBJ2-5 and V is TRBV2; D is perhaps TRBD1 (8 bases). CDR1 is SNHLY and CDR2 is FYNNEI in the germline V gene. The CDR3 runs to 15 residues. Between the trimmed V and J ends, which lost 3 bases and 2 bases, there was a span of 13 bases. CDR3 residues: CASSEGGTGQETQYF. The CDR3 nucleotides are TGTGCCAGCAGTGAGGGAGGGACAGGACAAGAGACCCAGTACTTC.

The V gene is TRBV11-2, the J gene TRBJ2-2; D gene unclear. From germline, CDR1 is SGHAT and CDR2 FQNNGV. Trimming cost V 1 base and J 7 bases, with 7 bases left between them. CDR3 size: 13 residues. The CDR3 nucleotides are TGTGCCAGCAGCTTAGCCACCAGCGGGGAGCTGTTTTTT. Amino acids: CASSLATSGELFF.

The V gene is TRBV5-1, the J gene TRBJ1-6, with D possibly being TRBD1 (5 bases). CDR1 and CDR2 from the germline V gene are SGHRS and YFSETQ. The CDR3 length is 17 residues. V was trimmed by 3 bases and J by 0 bases, leaving 13 bases between them. For the CDR3, the DNA is TGCGCCAGCAGCTACGCGGGGGGGAGCTCCTATAATTCACCCCTCCACTTT. Translation gives CASSYAGGSSYNSPLHF.

The rearrangement uses TRBV6-5 and TRBJ1-2, with D hard to call. Trimming stripped 6 bases from V and 3 bases from J, with 11 bases between. The CDR3 runs 13 residues. Germline V gene sequence: CDR1 MNHEY, CDR2 SVGAGI. The CDR3 loop is CASRNLAYYGYTF. Here the CDR3 DNA reads TGTGCCAGCAGAAACCTGGCCTACTATGGCTACACCTTC.